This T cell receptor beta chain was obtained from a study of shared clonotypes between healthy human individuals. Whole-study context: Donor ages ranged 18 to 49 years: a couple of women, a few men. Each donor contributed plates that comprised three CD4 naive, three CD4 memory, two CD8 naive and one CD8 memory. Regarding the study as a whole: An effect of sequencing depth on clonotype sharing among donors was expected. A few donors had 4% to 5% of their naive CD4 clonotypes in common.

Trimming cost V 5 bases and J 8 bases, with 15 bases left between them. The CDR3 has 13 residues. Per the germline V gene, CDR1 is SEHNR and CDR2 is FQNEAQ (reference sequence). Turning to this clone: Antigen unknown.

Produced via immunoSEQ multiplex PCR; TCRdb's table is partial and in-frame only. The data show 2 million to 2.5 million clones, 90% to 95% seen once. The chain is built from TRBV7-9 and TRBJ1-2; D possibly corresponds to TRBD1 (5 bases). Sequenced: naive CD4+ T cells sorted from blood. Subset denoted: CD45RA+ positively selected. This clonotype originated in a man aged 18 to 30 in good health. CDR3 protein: CASSHNEGLGYTF. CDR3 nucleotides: TGTGCCAGCAGCCACAACGAGGGACTGGGCTACACCTTC.